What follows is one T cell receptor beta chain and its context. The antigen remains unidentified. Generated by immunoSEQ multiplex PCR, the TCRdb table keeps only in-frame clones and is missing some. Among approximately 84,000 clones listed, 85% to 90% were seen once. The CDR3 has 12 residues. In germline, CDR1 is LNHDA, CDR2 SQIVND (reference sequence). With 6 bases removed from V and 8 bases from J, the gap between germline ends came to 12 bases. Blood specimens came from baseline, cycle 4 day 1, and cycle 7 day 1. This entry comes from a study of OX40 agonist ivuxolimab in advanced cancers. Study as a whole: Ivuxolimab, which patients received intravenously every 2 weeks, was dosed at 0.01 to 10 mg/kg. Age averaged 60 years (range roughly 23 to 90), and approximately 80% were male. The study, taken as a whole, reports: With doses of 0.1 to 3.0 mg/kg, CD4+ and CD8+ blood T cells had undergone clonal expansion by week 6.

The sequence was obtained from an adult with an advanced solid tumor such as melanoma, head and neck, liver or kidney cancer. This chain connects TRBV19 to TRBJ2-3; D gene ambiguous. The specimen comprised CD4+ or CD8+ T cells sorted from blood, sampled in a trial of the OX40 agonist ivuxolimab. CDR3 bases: TGTGCCAGTAGCTATTTAGCAGGTACGCAGTATTTT. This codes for CASSYLAGTQYF.